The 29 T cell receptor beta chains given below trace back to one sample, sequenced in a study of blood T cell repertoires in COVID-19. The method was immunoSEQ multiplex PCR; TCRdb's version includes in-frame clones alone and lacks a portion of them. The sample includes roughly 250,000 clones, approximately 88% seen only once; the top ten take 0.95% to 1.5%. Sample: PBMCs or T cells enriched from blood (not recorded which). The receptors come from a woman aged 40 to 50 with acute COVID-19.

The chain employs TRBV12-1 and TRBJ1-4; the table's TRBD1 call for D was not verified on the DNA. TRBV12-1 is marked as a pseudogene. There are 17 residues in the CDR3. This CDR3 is CASSFGDRVSFGWKLFF. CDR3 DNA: TGTGCCAGCAGCTTTGGGGACAGGGTGTCTTTTGGGTGGAAACTGTTTTTT.

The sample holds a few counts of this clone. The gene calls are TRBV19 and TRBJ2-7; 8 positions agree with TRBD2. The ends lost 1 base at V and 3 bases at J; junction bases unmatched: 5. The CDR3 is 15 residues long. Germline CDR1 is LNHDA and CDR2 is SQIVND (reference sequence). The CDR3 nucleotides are TGTGCCAGTAGTATAGTTTCTAGCGGGCTCTACGAGCAGTACTTC. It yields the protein CASSIVSSGLYEQYF.

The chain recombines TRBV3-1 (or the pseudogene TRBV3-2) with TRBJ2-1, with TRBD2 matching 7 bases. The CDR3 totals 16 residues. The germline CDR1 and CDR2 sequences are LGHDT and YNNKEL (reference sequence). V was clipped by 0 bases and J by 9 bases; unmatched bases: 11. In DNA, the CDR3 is TGTGCCAGCAGCCAAGATACAGAAGCGGGATTATGTGAGCAGTTCTTC. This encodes CASSQDTEAGLCEQFF.

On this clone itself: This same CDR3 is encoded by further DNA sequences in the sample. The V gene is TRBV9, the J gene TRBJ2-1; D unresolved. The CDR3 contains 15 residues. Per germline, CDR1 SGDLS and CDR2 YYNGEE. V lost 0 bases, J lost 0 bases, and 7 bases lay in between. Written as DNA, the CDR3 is TGTGCCAGCAGCGTAGCGGTGAGCTCCTACAATGAGCAGTTCTTC. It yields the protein CASSVAVSSYNEQFF.

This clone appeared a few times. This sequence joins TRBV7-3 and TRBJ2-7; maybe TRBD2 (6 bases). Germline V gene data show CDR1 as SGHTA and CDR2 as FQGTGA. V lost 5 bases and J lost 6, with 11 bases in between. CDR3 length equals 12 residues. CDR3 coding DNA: TGTGCCAGCAGCCCGCGACTAGGCGAGCAGTACTTC. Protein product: CASSPRLGEQYF.

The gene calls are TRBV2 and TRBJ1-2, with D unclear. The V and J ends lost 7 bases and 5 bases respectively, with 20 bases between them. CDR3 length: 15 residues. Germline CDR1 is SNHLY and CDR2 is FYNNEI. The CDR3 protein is CASTELGLGGYGYTF. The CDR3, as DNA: TGTGCCAGCACGGAGCTCGGACTCGGTGGGTATGGCTACACCTTC.

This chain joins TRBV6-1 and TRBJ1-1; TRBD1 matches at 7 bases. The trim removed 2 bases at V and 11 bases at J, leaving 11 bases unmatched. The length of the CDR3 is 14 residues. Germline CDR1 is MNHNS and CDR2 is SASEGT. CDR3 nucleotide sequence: TGTGCCAGCAGTGAAAGGGACAGAAGGGTATTGGCTTTCTTT. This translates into CASSERDRRVLAFF.

The CDR3: CASSALAGDNTGELFF. CDR3 coding DNA: TGTGCCAGCAGCGCCTTAGCGGGAGATAACACCGGGGAGCTGTTTTTT. The J gene is TRBJ2-2, the V gene TRBV11-3, with 9 nucleotides matching TRBD2. The CDR3 is made up of 16 amino acids. The germline gives CDR1 SGHNT, CDR2 YENEEA. V gave up 5 bases and J gave up 2 bases; unmatched junction bases: 6.

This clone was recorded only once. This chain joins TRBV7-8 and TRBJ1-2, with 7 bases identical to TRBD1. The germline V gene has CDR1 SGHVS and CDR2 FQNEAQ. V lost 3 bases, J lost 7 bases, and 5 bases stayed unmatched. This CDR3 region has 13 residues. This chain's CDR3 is CASSLRGRLGYTF. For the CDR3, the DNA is TGTGCCAGCAGCTTGAGGGGGCGGCTTGGCTACACCTTC.

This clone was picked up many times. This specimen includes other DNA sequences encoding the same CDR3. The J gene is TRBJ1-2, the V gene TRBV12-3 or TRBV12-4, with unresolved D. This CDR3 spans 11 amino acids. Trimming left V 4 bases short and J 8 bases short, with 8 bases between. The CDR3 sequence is CASSSGYGYTF. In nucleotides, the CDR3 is TGTGCCAGCAGTTCGGGATACGGCTACACCTTC.

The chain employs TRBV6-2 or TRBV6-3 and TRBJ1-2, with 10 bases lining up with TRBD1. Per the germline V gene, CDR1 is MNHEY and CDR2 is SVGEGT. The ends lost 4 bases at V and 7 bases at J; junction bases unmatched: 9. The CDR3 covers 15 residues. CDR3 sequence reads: CASSSTGQGSGGYTF. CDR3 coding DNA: TGTGCCAGCAGTTCCACGGGACAGGGGTCCGGTGGCTACACCTTC.

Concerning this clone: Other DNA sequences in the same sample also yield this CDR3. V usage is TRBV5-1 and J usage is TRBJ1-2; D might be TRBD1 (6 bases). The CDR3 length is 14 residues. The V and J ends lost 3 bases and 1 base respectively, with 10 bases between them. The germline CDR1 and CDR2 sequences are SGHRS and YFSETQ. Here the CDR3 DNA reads TGCGCCAGCAGCTCTACAGGGAGTAACTATGGCTACACCTTC. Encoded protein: CASSSTGSNYGYTF.

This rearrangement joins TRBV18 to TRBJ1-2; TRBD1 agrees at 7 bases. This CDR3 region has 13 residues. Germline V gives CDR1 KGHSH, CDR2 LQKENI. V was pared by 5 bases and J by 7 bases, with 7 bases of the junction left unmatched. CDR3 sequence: CASSRDRDAGYTF. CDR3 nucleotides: TGTGCCAGCTCAAGGGACAGAGACGCTGGCTACACCTTC.

The DNA for the CDR3 is TGTGCCAGCAGTAAATCAGACAGGGTTAATGAGCAGTTCTTC. Translating gives CASSKSDRVNEQFF. The V call is TRBV6-6, the J call TRBJ2-1; 7 bases agree with TRBD1. CDR3 size: 14 residues. The germline V gene encodes CDR1 MNHNY and CDR2 SVGAGI (reference sequence). Trimming took 5 bases from V and 7 from J; bases not matched to a gene: 8.

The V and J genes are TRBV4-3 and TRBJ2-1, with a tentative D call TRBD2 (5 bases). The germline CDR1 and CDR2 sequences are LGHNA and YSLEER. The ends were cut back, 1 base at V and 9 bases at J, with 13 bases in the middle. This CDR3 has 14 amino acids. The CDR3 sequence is CASSQVQRRSEQFF. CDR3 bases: TGCGCCAGCAGCCAAGTACAGCGGCGGAGTGAGCAGTTCTTC.

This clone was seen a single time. Here the CDR3 DNA reads TGCGCCAGCAGCTGGCAGCGACCAGATACGCAGTATTTT. Encoded protein: CASSWQRPDTQYF. This chain uses TRBV5-1 with TRBJ2-3; D gene unclear. The germline V gene encodes CDR1 SGHRS and CDR2 YFSETQ. Trimming took 3 bases from V and 4 from J, leaving 9 bases between them. The CDR3 spans 13 residues.

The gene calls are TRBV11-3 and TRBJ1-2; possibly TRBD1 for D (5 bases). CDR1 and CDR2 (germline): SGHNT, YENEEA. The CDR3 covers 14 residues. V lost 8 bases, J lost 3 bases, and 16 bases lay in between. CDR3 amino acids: CASRSGVGDYGYTF. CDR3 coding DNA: TGTGCCAGCCGGTCGGGGGTCGGGGACTATGGCTACACCTTC.

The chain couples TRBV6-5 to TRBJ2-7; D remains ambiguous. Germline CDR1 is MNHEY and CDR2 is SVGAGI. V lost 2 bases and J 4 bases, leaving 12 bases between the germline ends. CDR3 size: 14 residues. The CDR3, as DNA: TGTGCCAGCAGTTACCGGTTAGACTCATACGAGCAGTACGTC. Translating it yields CASSYRLDSYEQYV.

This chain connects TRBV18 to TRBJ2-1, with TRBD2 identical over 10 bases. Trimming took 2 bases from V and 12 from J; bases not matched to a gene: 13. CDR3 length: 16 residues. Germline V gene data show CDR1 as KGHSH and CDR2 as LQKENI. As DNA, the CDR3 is TGTGCCAGCTCACCAAACAATCTAGCGGGAGATGGCCGGCAGTTCTTC. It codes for CASSPNNLAGDGRQFF. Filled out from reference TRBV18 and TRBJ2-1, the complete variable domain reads NAGVMQNPRHLVRRRGQEARLRCSPMKGHSHVYWYRQLPEEGLKFMVYLQKENIIDESGMPKERFSAEFPKEGPSILRIQQVVRGDSAAYFCASSPNNLAGDGRQFFGPGTRLTVL.

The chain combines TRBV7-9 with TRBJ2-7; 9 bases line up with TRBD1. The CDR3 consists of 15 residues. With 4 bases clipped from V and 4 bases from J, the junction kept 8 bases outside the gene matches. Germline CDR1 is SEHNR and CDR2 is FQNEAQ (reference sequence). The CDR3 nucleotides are TGTGCCAGCAGCTCGAACAGGGGGCGCCGGTACGAGCAGTACTTC. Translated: CASSSNRGRRYEQYF.

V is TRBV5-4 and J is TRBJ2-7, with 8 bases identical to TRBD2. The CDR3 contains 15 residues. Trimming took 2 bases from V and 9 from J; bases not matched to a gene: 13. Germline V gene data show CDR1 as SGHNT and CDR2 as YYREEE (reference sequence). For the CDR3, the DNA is TGTGCCAGCAGCTTCTTTCCGGGAGGGAGATCGCTGCAGTACTTC. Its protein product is CASSFFPGGRSLQYF.

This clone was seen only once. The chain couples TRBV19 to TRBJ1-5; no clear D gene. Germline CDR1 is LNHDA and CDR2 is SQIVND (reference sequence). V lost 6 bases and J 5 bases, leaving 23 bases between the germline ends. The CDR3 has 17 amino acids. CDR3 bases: TGTGCCAGTAGCCCAATCCCCTCGGCGGCAGCTGATCAGCCCCAGCATTTT. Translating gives CASSPIPSAAADQPQHF. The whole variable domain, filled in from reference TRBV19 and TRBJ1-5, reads DGGITQSPKYLFRKEGQNVTLSCEQNLNHDAMYWYRQDPGQGLRLIYYSQIVNDFQKGDIAEGYSVSREKKESFPLTVTSAQKNPTAFYLCASSPIPSAAADQPQHFGDGTRLSIL.

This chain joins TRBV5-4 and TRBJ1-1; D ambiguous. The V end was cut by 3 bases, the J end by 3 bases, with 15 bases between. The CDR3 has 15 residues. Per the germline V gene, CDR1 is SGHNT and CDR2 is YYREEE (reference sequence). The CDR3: CASSSFGTGDTEAFF. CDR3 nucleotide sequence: TGTGCCAGCAGCTCCTTCGGTACCGGGGACACTGAAGCTTTCTTT.

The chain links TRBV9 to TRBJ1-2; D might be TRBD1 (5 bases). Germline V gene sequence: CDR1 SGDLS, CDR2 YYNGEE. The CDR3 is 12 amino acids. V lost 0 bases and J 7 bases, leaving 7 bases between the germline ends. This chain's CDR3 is CASSVGRGGYTF. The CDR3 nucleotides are TGTGCCAGCAGCGTAGGAAGGGGTGGCTACACCTTC.

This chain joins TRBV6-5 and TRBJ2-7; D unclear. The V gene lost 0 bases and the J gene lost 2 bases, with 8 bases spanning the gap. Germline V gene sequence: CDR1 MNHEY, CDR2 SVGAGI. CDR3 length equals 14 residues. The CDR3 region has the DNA TGTGCCAGCAGTTACTCTGCGGAGACCTACGAGCAGTACGTC. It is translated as CASSYSAETYEQYV.

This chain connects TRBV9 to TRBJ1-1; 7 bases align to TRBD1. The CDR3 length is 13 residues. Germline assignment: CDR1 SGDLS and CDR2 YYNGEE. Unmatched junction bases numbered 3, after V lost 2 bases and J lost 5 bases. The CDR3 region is CASSVTGTTEAFF. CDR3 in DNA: TGTGCCAGCAGCGTGACAGGGACGACTGAAGCTTTCTTT.

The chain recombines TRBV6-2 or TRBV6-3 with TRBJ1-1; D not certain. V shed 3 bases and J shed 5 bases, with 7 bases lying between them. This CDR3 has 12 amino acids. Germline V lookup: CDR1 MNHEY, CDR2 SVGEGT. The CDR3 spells CASSYTETEAFF. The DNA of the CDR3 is TGTGCCAGCAGTTATACAGAAACTGAAGCTTTCTTT.

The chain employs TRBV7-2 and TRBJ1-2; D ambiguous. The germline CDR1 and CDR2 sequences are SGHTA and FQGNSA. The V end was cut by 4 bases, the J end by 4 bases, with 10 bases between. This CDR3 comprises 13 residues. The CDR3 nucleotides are TGTGCCAGCAGCTCTCTTAACGGCTATGGCTACACCTTC. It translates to CASSSLNGYGYTF.

The CDR3 nucleotides are TGTGCCAGCAGCATGGACCAGGGCACTGAAGCTTTCTTT. Translation: CASSMDQGTEAFF. The gene calls are TRBV5-4 and TRBJ1-1, with a tentative D call TRBD1 (5 bases). Deletions cut 4 bases from V and 4 bases from J, with 11 bases between. The CDR3 has 13 amino acids. Per germline, CDR1 SGHNT and CDR2 YYREEE (reference sequence).